This entry describes one TCR beta chain. This sample was taken from a study of technical replicates of blood from a handful of donors. Germline CDR1 reads MNHNY; CDR2 reads SVGAGI (reference sequence). V was pared by 0 bases and J by 7 bases, with 3 bases between. The CDR3 loop spans 11 amino acids. Generated by immunoSEQ multiplex PCR, the TCRdb table keeps only in-frame clones and is missing some. Of approximately 81,000 clones in the sample, approximately 75% are singletons; the top ten hold roughly 4%. Specimen: PBMCs. The rearrangement joins TRBV6-6 to TRBJ1-2; D gene ambiguous. This receptor was obtained from a human donor in good health. Some clones in this sample may be carry-over from other donors' samples. CDR3 loop: CASSYSLGYTF. The CDR3 region has the DNA TGTGCCAGCAGTTACTCCCTTGGCTACACCTTC.